The 22 T cell receptor beta chains in this list originate from one sample, sequenced in a study of T cell responses to AZD1222 COVID-19 vaccine. Assay used: immunoSEQ multiplex PCR; TCRdb lists only in-frame clones, some missing. The sample holds 40,000 to 55,000 clones, over 85% seen once. The sample here was peripheral blood, taken 28 days after the second AZD1222 dose. These receptors all come from an adult who received the AZD1222 COVID-19 vaccine.

The chain is built from TRBV18 and TRBJ2-6; D is unclear. CDR1 is KGHSH and CDR2 is LQKENI in the germline V gene. The CDR3 has 16 residues. Deletions cut 1 base from V and 3 bases from J, with 10 bases between. The CDR3 reads CASSPLEDYGANVLTF. For the CDR3, the DNA is TGTGCCAGCTCACCACTTGAGGATTATGGGGCCAACGTCCTGACTTTC.

The V call is TRBV11-2, the J call TRBJ2-1, with no clear D. Trimming stripped 3 bases from V and 4 bases from J, with 1 base between. This CDR3 is 11 amino acids long. The germline V gene has CDR1 SGHAT and CDR2 FQNNGV. The CDR3 is CASSFYNEQFF. The CDR3 DNA reads as TGTGCCAGCAGCTTTTACAATGAGCAGTTCTTC.

This clone has only one observation. The rearrangement uses TRBV27 and TRBJ2-7; D unclear. Trimming took 3 bases from V and 1 from J, leaving 7 bases between them. Germline V gives CDR1 MNHEY, CDR2 SMNVEV (reference sequence). The CDR3 has 13 amino acids. The CDR3 sequence: CASSFSSSYEQYF. The CDR3, as DNA: TGTGCCAGCAGTTTTTCCTCTTCCTACGAGCAGTACTTC.

The chain uses TRBV5-1 and TRBJ1-1, with D maybe TRBD1 (6 bases). CDR1 is SGHRS, CDR2 YFSETQ, per germline. The CDR3 length is 15 residues. V gave up 4 bases and J gave up 4 bases, with 17 bases separating them. The CDR3 nucleotides are TGCGCCAGCAGCCCGGCGGTCGGAGGGGGCACTGAAGCTTTCTTT. Encoded protein: CASSPAVGGGTEAFF.

This chain uses TRBV28 with TRBJ2-7; D ambiguous. The V and J ends lost 3 bases and 5 bases respectively, with 17 bases between them. This CDR3 spans 15 amino acids. Germline V gene sequence: CDR1 MDHEN, CDR2 SYDVKM. CDR3 sequence: CASSLTWSSRNEQYF. DNA of the CDR3: TGTGCCAGCAGTTTGACCTGGTCATCAAGGAACGAGCAGTACTTC.

The chain has TRBV24-1 and TRBJ2-7, with D possibly being TRBD1 (5 bases). Trimming removed 2 bases from V and 2 bases from J, with 9 bases in between. This CDR3 has 14 residues. Germline V lookup: CDR1 KGHDR, CDR2 SFDVKD. CDR3 nucleotide sequence: TGTGCCACCAGTGATTACAGGCGTCCCTACGAGCAGTACTTC. Its translation: CATSDYRRPYEQYF.

This chain connects TRBV7-8 to TRBJ2-7, with TRBD1 identical over 9 bases. Germline assignment: CDR1 SGHVS and CDR2 FQNEAQ. The CDR3 length is 14 residues. Trimming removed 2 bases from V and 7 bases from J; junction bases left unmatched: 6. The CDR3 here is CASSLLQGAGEQYF. The CDR3 DNA reads as TGTGCCAGCAGCTTATTACAGGGGGCTGGTGAGCAGTACTTC.

As regards this clone: Its ends do not fully match the called genes, so a read error is possible. This chain links TRBV7-9 with TRBJ1-1; D is unclear. Germline values: CDR1 SEHNR, CDR2 FQNEAQ (reference sequence). The CDR3 runs to 10 residues. Written as DNA, the CDR3 is TGTGCCAGCAGCTTCTCTGAACCTTTCTTT. The encoded protein is CASSFSEPFF.

The chain employs TRBV6-2 or TRBV6-3 and TRBJ2-3, with 8 bases fitting TRBD2. The CDR3 is made up of 15 amino acids. From germline, CDR1 is MNHEY and CDR2 SVGEGT. The V segment lost 2 bases and the J segment 6 bases; nucleotides outside the gene matches: 7. This CDR3 reads CASSYRGGDFDTQYF. The CDR3 DNA is TGTGCCAGCAGTTACCGGGGGGGGGACTTCGATACGCAGTATTTT.

The genes are TRBV6-2 or TRBV6-3 and TRBJ2-7; tentative D call: TRBD1 (7 bases). Trimming took 0 bases from V and 3 from J, leaving 21 bases between them. The CDR3 is 18 amino acids. Germline loops: CDR1 MNHEY, CDR2 SVGEGT. CDR3 sequence: CASSYSGGGGFKFYEQYF. The CDR3 DNA reads as TGTGCCAGCAGTTACTCGGGAGGAGGGGGCTTTAAATTCTACGAGCAGTACTTC.

This chain connects TRBV7-2 to TRBJ2-3; D unresolved. V lost 1 base and J lost 7, with 3 bases in between. The length of the CDR3 is 11 residues. CDR1 and CDR2 (germline): SGHTA, FQGNSA. This CDR3 is CASSLDNTQYF. The CDR3 DNA reads TGTGCCAGCAGCTTAGACAATACGCAGTATTTT.

The V and J genes are TRBV7-9 and TRBJ2-5; D gene unclear. V was clipped by 4 bases and J by 1 base, with 1 base between them. The CDR3 has 11 amino acids. Per the germline V gene, CDR1 is SEHNR and CDR2 is FQNEAQ (reference sequence). CDR3 sequence reads: CASSSQETQYF. CDR3 nucleotides: TGTGCCAGCAGCTCCCAAGAGACCCAGTACTTC. The full variable domain, with the rest looked up from reference TRBV7-9 and TRBJ2-5, is DTGVSQNPRHKITKRGQNVTFRCDPISEHNRLYWYRQTLGQGPEFLTYFQNEAQLEKSRLLSDRFSAERPKGSFSTLEIQRTEQGDSAMYLCASSSQETQYFGPGTRLLVL.

The rearrangement uses TRBV18 and TRBJ1-5; 12 bases agree with TRBD1. V gave up 2 bases and J gave up 5 bases; unmatched junction bases: 1. This CDR3 spans 15 amino acids. Germline CDR1 and CDR2: KGHSH and LQKENI. This CDR3 is CASSPGTGGDQPQHF. CDR3 sequence (DNA): TGTGCCAGCTCACCAGGGACAGGGGGCGATCAGCCCCAGCATTTT.

The CDR3 sequence is CASSIMSSYNEQFF. For the CDR3, the DNA is TGTGCCAGTAGTATTATGAGCTCCTACAATGAGCAGTTCTTC. The chain recombines TRBV19 with TRBJ2-1; no clear D gene. V lost 3 bases to trimming and J lost 0 bases, with 6 bases between them. From germline, CDR1 is LNHDA and CDR2 SQIVND (reference sequence). The CDR3 totals 14 residues.

This rearrangement joins TRBV5-4 to TRBJ1-6; D gene uncertain. Trimming removed 0 bases at V and 8 bases at J, with 9 bases between. Germline V gene lookup returns CDR1 SGHNT and CDR2 YYREEE (reference sequence). This CDR3 spans 14 amino acids. The CDR3 DNA reads TGTGCCAGCAGCTTGGAAGGTCAGGATTCACCCCTCCACTTT. Its translation: CASSLEGQDSPLHF.

This CDR3 reads CASSPLAGGPNEQFF. CDR3 DNA sequence: TGTGCCAGCAGTCCCCTAGCGGGAGGCCCCAATGAGCAGTTCTTC. V gene TRBV6-5 combines with J gene TRBJ2-1; 11 bases agree with TRBD2. The CDR3 has 15 amino acids. CDR1 is MNHEY and CDR2 is SVGAGI in the germline V gene. V was clipped by 5 bases and J by 6 bases; unmatched bases: 6.

This rearrangement joins TRBV18 to TRBJ2-7; possibly TRBD1 for D (5 bases). The germline CDR1 and CDR2 sequences are KGHSH and LQKENI. Between the trimmed V and J ends, which lost 1 base and 5 bases, there was a span of 18 bases. This CDR3 region has 16 residues. CDR3 in DNA: TGTGCCAGCTCACCACGTCCCGGGCCCCTAGGGGACGAGCAGTACTTC. Its protein is CASSPRPGPLGDEQYF.

The chain uses TRBV4-2 and TRBJ2-7; D is possibly TRBD2 (5 bases). There are 14 residues in the CDR3. Trimming took 1 base from V and 4 from J, leaving 11 bases between them. Looked up from germline, CDR1 is LGHNA and CDR2 is YNFKEQ. For the CDR3, the DNA is TGTGCCAGCAGCCAAGGAGCTTCGGGGTACGAGCAGTACTTC. It is translated as CASSQGASGYEQYF.

The chain is built from TRBV2 and TRBJ2-7; D is unresolved. V shed 5 bases and J shed 2 bases, with 13 bases lying between them. The CDR3 sequence is 14 residues long. Germline assignment: CDR1 SNHLY and CDR2 FYNNEI. CDR3 in amino acids: CASSSPLKTYEQYF. The CDR3 coding sequence is TGTGCCAGCAGTAGCCCCCTAAAAACCTACGAGCAGTACTTC.

This clone was observed once. V and J are TRBV19 and TRBJ1-5; 8 bases map to TRBD1. With V trimmed by 4 bases and J by 2 bases, 4 bases remained unmatched. Germline V gene data show CDR1 as LNHDA and CDR2 as SQIVND (reference sequence). This CDR3 is built from 15 residues. The CDR3 DNA reads as TGTGCCAGTAGTAAAACGGGACAGGGCAATCAGCCCCAGCATTTT. It is translated as CASSKTGQGNQPQHF. Complete variable domain (other parts from reference TRBV19 and TRBJ1-5): DGGITQSPKYLFRKEGQNVTLSCEQNLNHDAMYWYRQDPGQGLRLIYYSQIVNDFQKGDIAEGYSVSREKKESFPLTVTSAQKNPTAFYLCASSKTGQGNQPQHFGDGTRLSIL.

The chain combines TRBV10-3 with TRBJ1-5; the D is unclear. Germline V gene sequence: CDR1 ENHRY, CDR2 SYGVKD. V was clipped by 1 base and J by 4 bases, with 8 bases between them. The CDR3 has 14 amino acids. DNA for the CDR3: TGTGCCATCAGTGAGTTTATAGTGAATCAGCCCCAGCATTTT. It specifies CAISEFIVNQPQHF.

The V gene is TRBV11-1, the J gene TRBJ2-3; D remains ambiguous. The ends were cut back, 5 bases at V and 5 bases at J, with 11 bases in the middle. The V gene's germline CDR1 is SGHAT and CDR2 FQDESV (reference sequence). The length of the CDR3 is 13 residues. The CDR3 spells CASSRELRDTQYF. The CDR3 DNA sequence: TGTGCCAGCAGCAGGGAACTCAGAGATACGCAGTATTTT. Combining the CDR3 with reference TRBV11-1 and TRBJ2-3 gives the whole variable domain EAEVAQSPRYKITEKSQAVAFWCDPISGHATLYWYRQILGQGPELLVQFQDESVVDDSQLPKDRFSAERLKGVDSTLKIQPAELGDSAMYLCASSRELRDTQYFGPGTRLTVL.